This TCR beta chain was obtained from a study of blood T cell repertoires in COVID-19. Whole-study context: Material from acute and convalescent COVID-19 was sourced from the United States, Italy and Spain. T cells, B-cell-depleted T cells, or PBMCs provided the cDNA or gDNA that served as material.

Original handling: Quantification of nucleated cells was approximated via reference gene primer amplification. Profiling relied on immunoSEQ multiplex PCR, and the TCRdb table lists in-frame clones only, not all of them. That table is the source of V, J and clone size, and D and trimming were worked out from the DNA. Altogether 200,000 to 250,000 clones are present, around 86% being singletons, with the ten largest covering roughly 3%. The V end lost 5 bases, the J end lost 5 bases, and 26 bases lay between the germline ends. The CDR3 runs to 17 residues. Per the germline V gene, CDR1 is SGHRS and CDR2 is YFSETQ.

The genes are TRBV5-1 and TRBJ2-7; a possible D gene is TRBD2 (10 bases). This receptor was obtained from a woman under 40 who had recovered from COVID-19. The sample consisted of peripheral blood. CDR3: CASSRTGVASGGDEQYF. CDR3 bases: TGCGCCAGCAGTCGGACAGGGGTAGCTAGCGGGGGAGACGAGCAGTACTTC.